The clone carrying this TCR beta chain occurred many times. Antigen specificity is unknown. This sample is drawn from a study of T cells after yellow fever vaccination. The study's findings and limits: Though it reached lower strength, the secondary response hit its peak faster, day 5 versus 15.

Each CDR3 protein gets one entry after TCRdb re-called the 5' RACE reads with MiXCR. The table shows 400,000 or so distinct CDR3 sequences, with roughly 6.2% occurring only once. The germline V gene encodes CDR1 LGHNA and CDR2 YSLEER. V was clipped by 0 bases and J by 2 bases; unmatched bases: 10. CDR3 size: 17 residues. The clonotype was recovered from a man aged 30 to 39 who received the YFV17D yellow fever vaccine. The sequences come from PBMCs, collected 5 days after the yellow fever booster vaccination. This chain joins TRBV4-3 and TRBJ2-7; TRBD1 agrees at 7 bases. CDR3 DNA sequence: TGCGCCAGCAGCCAAGACTACAGGGGCCATAGACCCTACGAGCAGTACTTC. This encodes CASSQDYRGHRPYEQYF.